Below are 23 T cell receptor beta chains sequenced from a single sample in a study of T cells after yellow fever vaccination. MiXCR, run by TCRdb on the 5' RACE reads, gives a single entry per CDR3 protein. The sample gives around 590,000 distinct CDR3 sequences, roughly 12% of which show up once; more than 12% is in the top ten. Here the sequenced sample was PBMCs, taken on the day of the yellow fever booster vaccination. The receptors were gathered from a man aged 30 to 45 who received the YFV17D yellow fever vaccine.

V and J are TRBV7-8 and TRBJ2-7; the D gene is possibly TRBD2 (5 bases). The germline V and J ends were trimmed by 7 bases and 0 bases, with 13 bases remaining between them. The germline V gene encodes CDR1 SGHVS and CDR2 FQNEAQ. The CDR3 has 14 residues. The CDR3 region is CASTSAAASYEQYF. In DNA, the CDR3 is TGTGCCAGCACCTCAGCGGCTGCCTCCTACGAGCAGTACTTC.

This clonotype was observed a handful of times. CDR3 in amino acids: CATSRWTGVRVTEAFF. The CDR3 bases are TGTGCCACCAGCAGGTGGACAGGGGTTCGGGTCACTGAAGCTTTCTTT. V and J are TRBV15 and TRBJ1-1; 9 bases align to TRBD1. The CDR3 runs to 16 residues. Germline loops: CDR1 LNHNV, CDR2 YYDKDF (reference sequence). Losses at the gene ends were 3 bases for V and 4 bases for J; bases not matched to a gene: 9.

The chain uses TRBV5-1 and TRBJ2-2; TRBD1 or TRBD2 may be the D gene (6 bases each). Germline CDR1 reads SGHRS; CDR2 reads YFSETQ. The V and J ends lost 0 bases and 6 bases respectively, with 12 bases between them. CDR3 length equals 15 residues. The CDR3 DNA follows: TGCGCCAGCAGCTTGGAGCCGGGGGCGGCCGGGGAGCTGTTTTTT. Protein product: CASSLEPGAAGELFF.

The chain combines TRBV7-3 with TRBJ2-1; 11 bases agree with TRBD1. Germline V gene lookup returns CDR1 SGHTA and CDR2 FQGTGA. This CDR3 contains 14 residues. The ends lost 5 bases at V and 9 bases at J; junction bases unmatched: 6. CDR3 sequence reads: CASSPRTGGSEQFF. CDR3 bases: TGTGCCAGCAGCCCTAGGACAGGGGGCAGTGAGCAGTTCTTC.

The CDR3 region is CASSDRTVWYTEAFF. CDR3 DNA sequence: TGTGCCAGCAGCGACAGGACAGTCTGGTACACTGAAGCTTTCTTT. V usage is TRBV7-2 and J usage is TRBJ1-1; D perhaps matches TRBD1 (6 bases). The CDR3 has 15 residues. The germline V gene has CDR1 SGHTA and CDR2 FQGNSA. V was trimmed by 5 bases and J by 3 bases, leaving 16 bases between them.

This clonotype was found a few times. The chain couples TRBV29-1 to TRBJ2-7; TRBD1 matches 8 bases. Trimming removed 4 bases from V and 0 bases from J; junction bases left unmatched: 2. The CDR3 totals 13 residues. Germline CDR1 SQVTM, CDR2 ANQGSEA. The CDR3 loop is CSVATGVSYEQYF. CDR3 sequence (DNA): TGCAGCGTTGCGACAGGGGTCTCCTACGAGCAGTACTTC.

This chain connects TRBV6-1 to TRBJ2-3; 8 bases match TRBD2. This CDR3 contains 15 residues. Germline V gives CDR1 MNHNS, CDR2 SASEGT. V lost 7 bases to trimming and J lost 5 bases; unmatched junction nucleotides: 11. CDR3 sequence reads: CASKLAASYEDTQYF. The DNA of the CDR3 is TGTGCCAGCAAACTAGCGGCCTCTTATGAAGATACGCAGTATTTT.

The chain couples TRBV7-9 to TRBJ2-7, with no clear D. This CDR3 is 13 amino acids long. The ends were cut back, 4 bases at V and 0 bases at J, with 7 bases in the middle. CDR1 and CDR2 (germline): SEHNR, FQNEAQ (reference sequence). Here the CDR3 reads CASSSWSSYEQYF. CDR3 nucleotides: TGTGCCAGCAGCTCCTGGAGCTCCTACGAGCAGTACTTC.

The sample holds a few counts of this clonotype. The V call is TRBV5-4, the J call TRBJ2-5, with 10 bases lining up with TRBD1. V trimming: 8 bases; J trimming: 7 bases; junction bases outside the gene matches: 14. Germline CDR1 is SGHNT and CDR2 is YYREEE (reference sequence). The CDR3 length is 15 residues. This chain's CDR3 is CASTNRDRGFVTQYF. Written as DNA, the CDR3 is TGTGCCAGTACGAACCGGGACAGGGGTTTTGTGACCCAGTACTTC. The full variable domain, rest sourced from reference TRBV5-4 and TRBJ2-5, is ETGVTQSPTHLIKTRGQQVTLRCSSQSGHNTVSWYQQALGQGPQFIFQYYREEENGRGNFPPRFSGLQFPNYSSELNVNALELDDSALYLCASTNRDRGFVTQYFGPGTRLLVL.

This sequence joins TRBV7-2 and TRBJ2-1; 7 bases are a match to TRBD1. The CDR3 consists of 15 residues. Germline loops: CDR1 SGHTA, CDR2 FQGNSA. The V gene end was trimmed by 5 bases and the J gene end by 0 bases; junction bases not matched to a gene: 4. Here the CDR3 reads CASSRDSTSYNEQFF. In DNA form, the CDR3 reads TGTGCCAGCAGCCGGGACAGCACCTCCTACAATGAGCAGTTCTTC.

V usage is TRBV6-5 and J usage is TRBJ1-4; D perhaps matches TRBD1 (6 bases). The CDR3 is made up of 14 amino acids. With 4 bases removed from V and 7 bases from J, the gap between germline ends came to 13 bases. Germline CDR1 reads MNHEY; CDR2 reads SVGAGI. CDR3 region: CASSLRQAGEKLFF. DNA of the CDR3: TGTGCCAGCAGTTTACGACAGGCTGGTGAAAAACTGTTTTTT.

The J gene is TRBJ2-7, the V gene TRBV2, with 9 bases fitting TRBD1. CDR3 length equals 15 residues. CDR1 is SNHLY and CDR2 is FYNNEI in the germline V gene. Losses at the gene ends were 2 bases for V and 4 bases for J; bases not matched to a gene: 6. The CDR3 reads CASSELGDRAYEQYF. CDR3 in DNA: TGTGCCAGCAGTGAACTAGGGGACAGGGCTTACGAGCAGTACTTC. The whole variable domain, remainder taken from reference TRBV2 and TRBJ2-7, is EPEVTQTPSHQVTQMGQEVILRCVPISNHLYFYWYRQILGQKVEFLVSFYNNEISEKSEIFDDQFSVERPDGSNFTLKIRSTKLEDSAMYFCASSELGDRAYEQYFGPGTRLTVT.

This clonotype appeared a few times. The rearrangement joins TRBV4-3 to TRBJ2-4; no clear D. With 0 bases removed from V and 1 base from J, the gap between germline ends came to 22 bases. CDR3 length: 20 residues. The germline CDR1 and CDR2 sequences are LGHNA and YSLEER. Written as DNA, the CDR3 is TGCGCCAGCAGCCAAGATTTTGACGGAAGCGTTAGTCGGGCCAAAAACATTCAGTACTTC. Protein sequence: CASSQDFDGSVSRAKNIQYF.

V gene TRBV18 combines with J gene TRBJ1-1; D gene uncertain. Germline CDR1 and CDR2: KGHSH and LQKENI. The CDR3 runs 15 residues. Trimming shortened V by 6 bases and J by 0 bases, and 14 bases separated the two germline ends. The CDR3 coding sequence is TGTGCCAGCTCCCCTTTTCAGGAAGTGAACACTGAAGCTTTCTTT. Amino acid sequence: CASSPFQEVNTEAFF.

The genes are TRBV27 and TRBJ2-5, with D maybe TRBD2 (5 bases). From germline, CDR1 is MNHEY and CDR2 SMNVEV (reference sequence). The V end was cut by 9 bases, the J end by 5 bases, with 25 bases between. CDR3 length: 16 amino acids. For the CDR3, the DNA is TGTGCCAGAACTTCCAAAATGCTAGACCCGGGGGAGACCCAGTACTTC. Translated: CARTSKMLDPGETQYF.

The chain recombines TRBV25-1 with TRBJ2-5; 8 bases align to TRBD1. V was clipped by 1 base and J by 3 bases; unmatched bases: 1. CDR1 and CDR2 (germline): MGHDK, SYGVNS. CDR3 length: 14 amino acids. The CDR3 loop reads CASSESGGEETQYF. CDR3 sequence (DNA): TGTGCCAGCAGTGAATCAGGGGGCGAAGAGACCCAGTACTTC. The entire variable domain, with the rest obtained from reference TRBV25-1 and TRBJ2-5, is as follows: EADIYQTPRYLVIGTGKKITLECSQTMGHDKMYWYQQDPGMELHLIHYSYGVNSTEKGDLSSESTVSRIRTEHFPLTLESARPSHTSQYLCASSESGGEETQYFGPGTRLLVL.

A few counts support this clonotype. The rearrangement uses TRBV5-1 and TRBJ1-3; tentative D call: TRBD1 (6 bases). Per the germline V gene, CDR1 is SGHRS and CDR2 is YFSETQ. The CDR3 is made up of 18 amino acids. The V end was cut by 2 bases, the J end by 0 bases, with 18 bases between. The CDR3 reads CASSLPNRDGASGNTIYF. CDR3 DNA: TGCGCCAGCAGCTTACCGAACAGGGATGGTGCCTCTGGAAACACCATATATTTT.

This chain links TRBV29-1 with TRBJ2-4, with D unclear. Germline V gene lookup returns CDR1 SQVTM and CDR2 ANQGSEA. This CDR3 has 12 residues. The V end lost 4 bases, the J end lost 6 bases, and 10 bases lay between the germline ends. The CDR3 protein is CSVGGMGNIQYF. The CDR3 nucleotides read TGCAGCGTTGGGGGAATGGGAAACATTCAGTACTTC.

The J gene is TRBJ1-5, the V gene TRBV6-2 or TRBV6-3; tentative D call: TRBD1 (6 bases). V was trimmed by 2 bases and J by 3 bases, leaving 11 bases between them. Germline V gene sequence: CDR1 MNHEY, CDR2 SVGEGT. The length of the CDR3 is 15 residues. The CDR3: CASSYPDRINQPQHF. In DNA, the CDR3 is TGTGCCAGCAGTTACCCCGACAGGATCAATCAGCCCCAGCATTTT.

CDR3 DNA sequence: TGTGCCAGCAGGCGGGACAGGGTTAGTGAGCAGTTCTTC. It encodes CASRRDRVSEQFF. This chain links TRBV12-3 or TRBV12-4 with TRBJ2-1, with 9 bases aligning to TRBD1. The CDR3 has 13 amino acids. V shed 6 bases, J shed 9 bases, and the junction held 6 bases outside the gene matches.

The V and J genes are TRBV20-1 and TRBJ2-1; D unresolved. Germline lookup yields CDR1 DFQATT and CDR2 SNEGSKA (reference sequence). The ends were cut back, 6 bases at V and 8 bases at J, with 11 bases in the middle. The CDR3 runs to 11 residues. This CDR3 reads CSATKKDEQFF. CDR3 bases: TGCAGTGCGACCAAGAAGGATGAGCAGTTCTTC.

The chain uses TRBV5-4 and TRBJ2-4; D is unresolved. Trimming took off 0 bases at V and 2 bases at J, with 6 bases between the two ends. The CDR3 runs 14 residues. Looked up from germline, CDR1 is SGHNT and CDR2 is YYREEE (reference sequence). This CDR3 is CASSLEGTKNIQYF. DNA for the CDR3: TGTGCCAGCAGCTTGGAGGGCACCAAAAACATTCAGTACTTC.

The rearrangement uses TRBV19 and TRBJ2-7; perhaps TRBD2 as D (5 bases). The CDR3 runs to 14 residues. V lost 3 bases to trimming and J lost 4 bases, with 13 bases between them. The germline CDR1 and CDR2 sequences are LNHDA and SQIVND (reference sequence). This chain's CDR3 is CASSIGGNGYEQYF. The CDR3 DNA follows: TGTGCCAGTAGTATCGGAGGAAACGGGTACGAGCAGTACTTC.